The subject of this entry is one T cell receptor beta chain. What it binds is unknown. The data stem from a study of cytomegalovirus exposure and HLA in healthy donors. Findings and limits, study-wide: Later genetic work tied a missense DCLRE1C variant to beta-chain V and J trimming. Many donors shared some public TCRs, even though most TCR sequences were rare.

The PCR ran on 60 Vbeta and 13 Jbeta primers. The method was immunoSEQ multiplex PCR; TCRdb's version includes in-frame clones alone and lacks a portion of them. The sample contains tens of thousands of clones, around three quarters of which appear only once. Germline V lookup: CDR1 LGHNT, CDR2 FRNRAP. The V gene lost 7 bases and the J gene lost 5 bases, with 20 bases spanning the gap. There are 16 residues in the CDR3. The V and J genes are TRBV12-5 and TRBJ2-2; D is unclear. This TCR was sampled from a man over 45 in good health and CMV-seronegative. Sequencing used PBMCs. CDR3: CASALRGSGWTGELFF. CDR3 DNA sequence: TGTGCTAGTGCCCTAAGAGGATCGGGTTGGACCGGGGAGCTGTTTTTT.